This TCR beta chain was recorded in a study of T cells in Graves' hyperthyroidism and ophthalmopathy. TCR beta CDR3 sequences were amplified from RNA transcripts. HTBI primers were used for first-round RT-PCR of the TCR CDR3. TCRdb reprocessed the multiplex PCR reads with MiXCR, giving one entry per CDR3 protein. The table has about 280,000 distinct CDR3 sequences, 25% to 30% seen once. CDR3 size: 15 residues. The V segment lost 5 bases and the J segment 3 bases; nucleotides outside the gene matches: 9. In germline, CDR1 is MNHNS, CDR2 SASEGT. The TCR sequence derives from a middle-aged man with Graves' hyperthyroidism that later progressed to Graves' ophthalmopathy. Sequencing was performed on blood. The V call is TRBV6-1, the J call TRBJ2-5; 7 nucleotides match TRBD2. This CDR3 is CASSLWGGGEETQYF. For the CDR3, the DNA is TGTGCCAGCAGTCTTTGGGGGGGGGGAGAAGAGACCCAGTACTTC.